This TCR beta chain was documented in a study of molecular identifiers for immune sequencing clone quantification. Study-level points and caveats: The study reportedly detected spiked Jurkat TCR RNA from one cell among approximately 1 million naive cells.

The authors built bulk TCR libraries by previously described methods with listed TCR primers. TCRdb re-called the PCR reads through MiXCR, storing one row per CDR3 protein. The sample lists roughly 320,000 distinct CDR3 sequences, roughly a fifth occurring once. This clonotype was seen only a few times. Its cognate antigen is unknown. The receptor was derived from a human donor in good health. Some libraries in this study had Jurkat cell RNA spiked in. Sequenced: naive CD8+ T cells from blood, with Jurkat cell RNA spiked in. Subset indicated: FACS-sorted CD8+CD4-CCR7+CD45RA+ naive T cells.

The CDR3 reads CASSLLFPGGGTDTQYF. CDR3 coding DNA: TGTGCCAGCAGTTTACTATTTCCGGGGGGTGGCACAGATACGCAGTATTTT. This chain uses TRBV27 with TRBJ2-3; 7 nucleotides match TRBD2. The CDR3 sequence is 17 residues long. The V gene end was trimmed by 2 bases and the J gene end by 1 base; junction bases not matched to a gene: 9. Germline assignment: CDR1 MNHEY and CDR2 SMNVEV (reference sequence).